This passage covers 5 T cell receptor beta chains from one sample sequenced in a study of OX40 agonist ivuxolimab in advanced cancers. Profiled with immunoSEQ multiplex PCR; TCRdb holds only in-frame clones, not every one. In the table there are about 36,000 clones, 78% of which are singletons. Sequencing used CD4+ or CD8+ T cells sorted from blood, obtained in a trial of the OX40 agonist ivuxolimab. These receptor sequences come from an adult with an advanced solid tumor such as melanoma, head and neck, liver or kidney cancer.

This chain uses TRBV12-5 with TRBJ2-3; TRBD1 matches 7 bases. The CDR3 spans 13 residues. Germline CDR1 LGHNT, CDR2 FRNRAP. Unmatched junction bases numbered 4, after V lost 5 bases and J lost 5 bases. The DNA for the CDR3 is TGTGCTAGTGGTAGCAGACAGGGAGATACGCAGTATTTT. This translates into CASGSRQGDTQYF.

This chain connects TRBV7-3 to TRBJ2-5, with a possible D match to TRBD1 (6 bases). The J call may be wrong; the DNA end is better matched by TRBJ2-7. The CDR3 contains 15 residues. CDR1 and CDR2 (germline): SGHTA, FQGTGA. The CDR3 nucleotides read TGTGCCAGCAGCTTTTCTCCCGGGACACGCTACGAGCAGTACTTC. Protein: CASSFSPGTRYEQYF.

The chain recombines TRBV7-7 with TRBJ2-2, with 10 bases matching TRBD1. Per germline, CDR1 SSHAT and CDR2 FNYEAQ (reference sequence). Unmatched junction bases numbered 3, after V lost 5 bases and J lost 6 bases. The CDR3 has 14 amino acids. CDR3 in DNA: TGTGCCAGCAGCAAGACAGGGGGCTCCGGGGAGCTGTTTTTT. It specifies CASSKTGGSGELFF.

About this clone: Other DNA sequences in this specimen translate into the identical CDR3. The chain carries TRBV6-5 and TRBJ1-3, with D unresolved. This CDR3 comprises 14 residues. Trimming removed 6 bases from V and 2 bases from J, with 11 bases in between. CDR1 is MNHEY, CDR2 SVGAGI, per germline. The CDR3 here is CASSPGITGNTIYF. The CDR3 DNA follows: TGTGCCAGCAGCCCAGGAATTACTGGAAACACCATATATTTT.

The genes are TRBV30 and TRBJ1-1; a possible D gene is TRBD1 (6 bases). V was trimmed by 0 bases and J by 4 bases, leaving 12 bases between them. The CDR3 sequence is 14 residues long. Per the germline V gene, CDR1 is GTSNPN and CDR2 is SVGIG (reference sequence). CDR3 residues: CAWSVQGGSTEAFF. The CDR3, as DNA: TGTGCCTGGAGTGTACAGGGAGGAAGCACTGAAGCTTTCTTT.